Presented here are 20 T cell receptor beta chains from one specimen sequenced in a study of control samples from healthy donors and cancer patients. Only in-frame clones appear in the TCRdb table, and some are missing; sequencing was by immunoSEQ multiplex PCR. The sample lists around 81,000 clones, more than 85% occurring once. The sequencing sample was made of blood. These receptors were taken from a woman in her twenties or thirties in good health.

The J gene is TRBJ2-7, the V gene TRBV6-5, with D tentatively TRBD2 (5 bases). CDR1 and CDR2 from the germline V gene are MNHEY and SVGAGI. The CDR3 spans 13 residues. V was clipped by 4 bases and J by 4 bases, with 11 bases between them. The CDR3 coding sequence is TGTGCCAGCAGTTCCCCGGGATATTACGAGCAGTACTTC. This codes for CASSSPGYYEQYF.

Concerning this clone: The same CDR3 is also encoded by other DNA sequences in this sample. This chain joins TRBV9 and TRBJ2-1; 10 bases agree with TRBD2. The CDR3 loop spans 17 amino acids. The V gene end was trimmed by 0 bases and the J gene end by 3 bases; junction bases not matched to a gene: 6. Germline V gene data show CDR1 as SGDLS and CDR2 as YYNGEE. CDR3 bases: TGTGCCAGCAGCGTAGAGGGCCTAGCGGGAGTCTACAATGAGCAGTTCTTC. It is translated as CASSVEGLAGVYNEQFF.

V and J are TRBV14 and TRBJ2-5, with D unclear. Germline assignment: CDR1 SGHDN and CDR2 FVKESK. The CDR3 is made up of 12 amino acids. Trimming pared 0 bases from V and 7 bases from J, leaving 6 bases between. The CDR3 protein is CASSQDRTTQYF. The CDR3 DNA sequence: TGTGCCAGCAGCCAAGATCGGACGACCCAGTACTTC.

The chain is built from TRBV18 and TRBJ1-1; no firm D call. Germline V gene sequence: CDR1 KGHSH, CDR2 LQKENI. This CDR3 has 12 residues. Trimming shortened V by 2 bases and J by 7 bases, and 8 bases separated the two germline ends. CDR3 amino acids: CASSPGRDEAFF. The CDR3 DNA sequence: TGTGCCAGCTCACCAGGGAGGGATGAAGCTTTCTTT.

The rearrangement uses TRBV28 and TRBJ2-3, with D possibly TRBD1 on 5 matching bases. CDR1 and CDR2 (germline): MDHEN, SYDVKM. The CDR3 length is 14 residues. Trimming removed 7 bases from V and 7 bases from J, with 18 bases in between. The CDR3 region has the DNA TGTGCCAGCACTCGCCGGTGGGGCGTAAATACGCAGTATTTT. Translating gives CASTRRWGVNTQYF.

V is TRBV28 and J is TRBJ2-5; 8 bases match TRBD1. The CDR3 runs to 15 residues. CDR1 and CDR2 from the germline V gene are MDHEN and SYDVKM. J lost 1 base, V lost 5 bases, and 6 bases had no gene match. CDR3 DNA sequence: TGTGCCAGCAGTACAGGACAGGGACCCCAAGAGACCCAGTACTTC. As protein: CASSTGQGPQETQYF. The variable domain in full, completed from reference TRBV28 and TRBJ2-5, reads DVKVTQSSRYLVKRTGEKVFLECVQDMDHENMFWYRQDPGLGLRLIYFSYDVKMKEKGDIPEGYSVSREKKERFSLILESASTNQTSMYLCASSTGQGPQETQYFGPGTRLLVL.

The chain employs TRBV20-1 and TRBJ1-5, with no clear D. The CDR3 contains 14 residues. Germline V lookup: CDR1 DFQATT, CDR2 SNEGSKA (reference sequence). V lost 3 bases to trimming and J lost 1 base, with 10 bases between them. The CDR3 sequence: CSASNRGSNQPQHF. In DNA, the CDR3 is TGCAGTGCTAGTAACCGCGGGAGCAATCAGCCCCAGCATTTT.

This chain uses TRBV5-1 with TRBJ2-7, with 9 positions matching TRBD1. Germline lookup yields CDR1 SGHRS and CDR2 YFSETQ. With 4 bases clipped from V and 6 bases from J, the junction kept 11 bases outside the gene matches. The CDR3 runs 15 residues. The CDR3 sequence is CASSVGTGTGSEQYF. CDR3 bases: TGCGCCAGCAGCGTAGGGACAGGGACAGGGAGCGAGCAGTACTTC.

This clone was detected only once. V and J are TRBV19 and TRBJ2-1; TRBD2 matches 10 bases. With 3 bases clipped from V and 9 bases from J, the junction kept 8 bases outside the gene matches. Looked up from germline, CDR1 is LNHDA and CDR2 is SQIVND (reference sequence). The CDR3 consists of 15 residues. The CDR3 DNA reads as TGTGCCAGTAGTATTTGGACTAGCGGCAACGGTGAGCAGTTCTTC. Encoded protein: CASSIWTSGNGEQFF.

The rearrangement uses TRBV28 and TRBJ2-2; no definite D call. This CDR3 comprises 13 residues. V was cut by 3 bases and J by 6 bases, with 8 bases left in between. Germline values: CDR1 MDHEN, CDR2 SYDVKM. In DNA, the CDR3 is TGTGCCAGCAGTTTGGTAGGGCCCGGGGAGCTGTTTTTT. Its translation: CASSLVGPGELFF.

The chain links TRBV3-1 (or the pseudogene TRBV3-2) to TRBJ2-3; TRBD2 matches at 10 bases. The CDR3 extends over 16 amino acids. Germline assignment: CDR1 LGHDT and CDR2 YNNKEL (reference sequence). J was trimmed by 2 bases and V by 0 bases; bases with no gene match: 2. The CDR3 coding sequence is TGTGCCAGCAGCCAAGAACTAGCGGGACCCACAGATACGCAGTATTTT. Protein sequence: CASSQELAGPTDTQYF.

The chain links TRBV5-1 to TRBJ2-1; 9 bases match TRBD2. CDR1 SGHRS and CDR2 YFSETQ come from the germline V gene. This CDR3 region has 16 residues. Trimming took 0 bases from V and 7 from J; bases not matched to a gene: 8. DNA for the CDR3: TGCGCCAGCAGCTTGGGGTATAGCGGGAGTTTAAATGAGCAGTTCTTC. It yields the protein CASSLGYSGSLNEQFF.

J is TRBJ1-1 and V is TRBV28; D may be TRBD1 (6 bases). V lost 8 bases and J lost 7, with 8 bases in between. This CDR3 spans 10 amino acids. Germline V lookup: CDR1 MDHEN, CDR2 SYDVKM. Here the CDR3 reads CASSQGEAFF. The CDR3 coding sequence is TGTGCCAGCTCACAGGGTGAAGCTTTCTTT.

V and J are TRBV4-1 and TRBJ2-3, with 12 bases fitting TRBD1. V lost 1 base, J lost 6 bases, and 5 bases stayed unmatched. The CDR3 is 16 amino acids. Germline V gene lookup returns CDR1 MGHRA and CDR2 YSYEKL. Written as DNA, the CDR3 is TGCGCCAGCAGCCAAGGCCAGGGACAGGGGGCCGATACGCAGTATTTT. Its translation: CASSQGQGQGADTQYF.

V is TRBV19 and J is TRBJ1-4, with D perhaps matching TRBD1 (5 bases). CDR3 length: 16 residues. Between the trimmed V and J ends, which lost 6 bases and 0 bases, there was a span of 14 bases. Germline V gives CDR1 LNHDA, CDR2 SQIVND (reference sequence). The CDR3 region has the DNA TGTGCCAGTAGCCACGCCGACAGCCCAACTAATGAAAAACTGTTTTTT. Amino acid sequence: CASSHADSPTNEKLFF.

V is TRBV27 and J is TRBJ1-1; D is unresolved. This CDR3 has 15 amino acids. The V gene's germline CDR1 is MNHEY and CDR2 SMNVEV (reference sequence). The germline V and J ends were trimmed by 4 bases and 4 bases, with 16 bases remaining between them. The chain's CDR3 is CASSSWAGLGTEAFF. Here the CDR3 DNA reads TGTGCCAGCAGTTCATGGGCAGGTTTAGGCACTGAAGCTTTCTTT.

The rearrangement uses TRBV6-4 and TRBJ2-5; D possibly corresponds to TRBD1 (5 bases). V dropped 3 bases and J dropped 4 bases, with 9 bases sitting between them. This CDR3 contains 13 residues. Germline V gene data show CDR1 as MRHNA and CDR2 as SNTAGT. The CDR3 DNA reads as TGTGCCAGCAGTGAGACAGAAGGAGAGACCCAGTACTTC. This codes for CASSETEGETQYF.

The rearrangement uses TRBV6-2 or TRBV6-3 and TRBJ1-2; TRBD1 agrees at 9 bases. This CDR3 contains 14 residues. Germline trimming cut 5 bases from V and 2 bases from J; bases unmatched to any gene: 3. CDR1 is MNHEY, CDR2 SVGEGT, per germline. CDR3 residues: CASSVDRGNYGYTF. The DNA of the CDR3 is TGTGCCAGCAGTGTGGACAGGGGAAACTATGGCTACACCTTC.

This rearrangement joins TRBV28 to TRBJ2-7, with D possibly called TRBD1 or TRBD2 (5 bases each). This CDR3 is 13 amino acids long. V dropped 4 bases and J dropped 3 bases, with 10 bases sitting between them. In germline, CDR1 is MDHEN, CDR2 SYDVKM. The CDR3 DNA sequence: TGTGCCAGCAGTTCGGGTGGGGGCTACGAGCAGTACTTC. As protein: CASSSGGGYEQYF. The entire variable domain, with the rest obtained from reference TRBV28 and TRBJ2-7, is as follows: DVKVTQSSRYLVKRTGEKVFLECVQDMDHENMFWYRQDPGLGLRLIYFSYDVKMKEKGDIPEGYSVSREKKERFSLILESASTNQTSMYLCASSSGGGYEQYFGPGTRLTVT.

The CDR3 loop is CASSFGHPESYEQYF. Written as DNA, the CDR3 is TGTGCCAGCAGCTTTGGACACCCGGAATCCTACGAGCAGTACTTC. The V gene is TRBV7-9, the J gene TRBJ2-7, with a weak D call TRBD1 (5 bases). Germline CDR1 reads SEHNR; CDR2 reads FQNEAQ (reference sequence). Trimming took 3 bases from V and 1 from J, leaving 13 bases between them. The CDR3 is 15 residues long.